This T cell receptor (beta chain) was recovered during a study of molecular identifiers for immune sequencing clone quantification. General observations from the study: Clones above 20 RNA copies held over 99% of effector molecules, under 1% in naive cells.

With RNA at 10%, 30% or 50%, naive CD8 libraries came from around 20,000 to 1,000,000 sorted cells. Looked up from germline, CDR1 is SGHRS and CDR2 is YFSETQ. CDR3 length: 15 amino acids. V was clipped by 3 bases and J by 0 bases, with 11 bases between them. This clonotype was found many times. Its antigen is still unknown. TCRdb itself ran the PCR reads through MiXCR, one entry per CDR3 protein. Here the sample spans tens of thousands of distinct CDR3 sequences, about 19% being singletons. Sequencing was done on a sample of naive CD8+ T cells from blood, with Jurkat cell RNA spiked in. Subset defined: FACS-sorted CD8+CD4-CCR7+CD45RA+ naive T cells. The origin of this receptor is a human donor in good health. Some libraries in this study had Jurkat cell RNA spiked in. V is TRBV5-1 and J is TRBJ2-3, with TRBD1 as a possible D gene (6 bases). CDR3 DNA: TGCGCCAGCAGCTCCGGACAGTCTAGCACAGATACGCAGTATTTT. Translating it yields CASSSGQSSTDTQYF.